One sample yielded the 5 T cell receptor beta chains listed below, sequenced in a study of persistence of HIV-infected CD4 T cells. The immunoSEQ assay was version 4, run in survey mode. The repertoire was sequenced with immunoSEQ multiplex PCR; TCRdb's copy has only in-frame clones and lacks some. The sample shows around 42,000 clones, roughly 74% of them seen only once. An overlapping HIV-1 Gag peptide pool stimulated these cells at about 1 ug/peptide/mL. CD40L/CD69 double-negative CD45RO-high memory CD4+ T cells were collected. No antigen has been identified for these receptors. The specimen comprised CD4+ T cells sorted from PBMCs after 18-hour stimulation, sampled from a patient who received antiretroviral therapy. The receptor source for this set is an adult man with HIV who was CMV-seropositive.

This clone was detected once. The chain links TRBV28 to TRBJ1-3; D remains ambiguous. From germline, CDR1 is MDHEN and CDR2 SYDVKM. The CDR3 has 11 residues. Trimming cost V 1 base and J 8 bases, with 3 bases left between them. Here the CDR3 DNA reads TGTGCCAGCAGTTTATTGGACACCATATATTTT. Protein product: CASSLLDTIYF.

The rearrangement uses TRBV27 and TRBJ2-1; 11 nucleotides align to TRBD2. Looked up from germline, CDR1 is MNHEY and CDR2 is SMNVEV (reference sequence). The V segment lost 6 bases and the J segment 5 bases; nucleotides outside the gene matches: 9. There are 16 residues in the CDR3. CDR3 sequence: CASSPPGTSGHNEQFF. The CDR3 bases are TGTGCCAGCAGCCCACCCGGGACTAGCGGTCACAATGAGCAGTTCTTC.

The chain couples TRBV6-1 to TRBJ2-7; D call uncertain. Trimming pared 2 bases from V and 4 bases from J, leaving 9 bases between. Germline values: CDR1 MNHNS, CDR2 SASEGT. The CDR3 covers 13 residues. The DNA of the CDR3 is TGTGCCAGCAGTGAACAGCGAACTTACGAGCAGTACTTC. Its translation: CASSEQRTYEQYF.

The V gene is TRBV6-4, the J gene TRBJ2-1, with TRBD1 matching over 7 bases. The CDR3 runs 15 residues. Germline V gene lookup returns CDR1 MRHNA and CDR2 SNTAGT. V trimming: 6 bases; J trimming: 5 bases; junction bases outside the gene matches: 10. The CDR3: CASSYSGTVNNEQFF. The DNA for the CDR3 is TGTGCCAGCAGCTACTCCGGGACAGTTAACAATGAGCAGTTCTTC.

The chain couples TRBV15 to TRBJ1-5; 8 positions agree with TRBD1. V lost 0 bases and J lost 6; bases outside the gene matches: 7. This CDR3 comprises 16 residues. CDR1 is LNHNV and CDR2 is YYDKDF in the germline V gene (reference sequence). CDR3 protein: CATSRDLTGASQPQHF. In DNA, the CDR3 is TGTGCCACCAGCAGAGATCTGACAGGGGCCAGTCAGCCCCAGCATTTT.